The 21 T cell receptor beta chains in this list originate from one sample, sequenced in a study of blood T cell repertoires in COVID-19. Profiling relied on immunoSEQ multiplex PCR, and the TCRdb table lists in-frame clones only, not all of them. Found here are 130,000 to 150,000 clones, 85% to 90% of them singletons; the top ten hold about 2.3%. Input material: peripheral blood. The receptors here all came from a human donor in a cohort sampled during active COVID-19.

This chain links TRBV27 with TRBJ1-3, with D maybe TRBD1 (6 bases). V was cut by 5 bases and J by 0 bases, with 14 bases left in between. The germline gives CDR1 MNHEY, CDR2 SMNVEV (reference sequence). The CDR3 extends over 16 amino acids. The CDR3 sequence is CASSRDRSSSGNTIYF. CDR3 DNA: TGTGCCAGCAGTCGTGACAGGTCGAGCTCTGGAAACACCATATATTTT.

About this clone itself: Its ends do not fully match the called genes, so a read error is possible. This chain uses TRBV28 with TRBJ1-5; D gene unclear. The CDR3 is made up of 12 amino acids. Germline CDR1 is MDHEN and CDR2 is SYDVKM. The CDR3 DNA sequence: TGTGCCAGCAGCCTATTTCAAAGACACTTGGATTTT. Its translation: CASSLFQRHLDF.

This chain links TRBV7-2 with TRBJ1-3; TRBD1 agrees at 7 bases. The V gene's germline CDR1 is SGHTA and CDR2 FQGNSA. V was clipped by 5 bases and J by 4 bases; unmatched bases: 5. The CDR3 runs to 14 residues. Here the CDR3 DNA reads TGTGCCAGCAGCACCGACAGGGTAGGAAACACCATATATTTT. It yields the protein CASSTDRVGNTIYF.

The V call is TRBV4-3, the J call TRBJ2-7; no clear D gene. This CDR3 contains 14 residues. V lost 1 base and J lost 0, with 7 bases in between. CDR1 and CDR2 (germline): LGHNA, YSLEER. DNA for the CDR3: TGCGCCAGCAGCCAAGGCCGGAGCTCCTACGAGCAGTACTTC. It translates to CASSQGRSSYEQYF.

The chain carries TRBV6-2 or TRBV6-3 and TRBJ2-1, with no clear D. The CDR3 runs 14 residues. The germline CDR1 and CDR2 sequences are MNHEY and SVGEGT. The V and J ends lost 5 bases and 6 bases respectively, with 14 bases between them. This CDR3 is CASSSLRGANEQFF. DNA of the CDR3: TGTGCCAGCAGTAGCCTCAGAGGAGCCAATGAGCAGTTCTTC.

This clone was seen ten or more times. The chain joins TRBV7-9 to TRBJ1-1; TRBD1 matches 8 bases. J gave up 1 base and V 5 bases, and 9 bases lay outside the gene matches. CDR3 length: 16 amino acids. Looked up from germline, CDR1 is SEHNR and CDR2 is FQNEAQ (reference sequence). This CDR3 is CASSRLRTGRNTEAFF. The CDR3 coding sequence is TGTGCCAGCAGCCGACTACGGACAGGGAGGAACACTGAAGCTTTCTTT. Drawing the rest from reference TRBV7-9 and TRBJ1-1, the complete variable domain is DTGVSQNPRHKITKRGQNVTFRCDPISEHNRLYWYRQTLGQGPEFLTYFQNEAQLEKSRLLSDRFSAERPKGSFSTLEIQRTEQGDSAMYLCASSRLRTGRNTEAFFGQGTRLTVV.

This chain links TRBV7-9 with TRBJ2-1; 8 bases match TRBD2. From germline, CDR1 is SEHNR and CDR2 FQNEAQ (reference sequence). This CDR3 has 16 residues. V shed 4 bases and J 4 bases; nucleotides not matched to a gene: 9. Written as DNA, the CDR3 is TGTGCCAGCAGCTCCCGGGGGGGCGTGGGGTACAATGAGCAGTTCTTC. This translates into CASSSRGGVGYNEQFF.

The chain recombines TRBV4-3 with TRBJ2-2; TRBD2 might be the D (6 bases). The CDR3 extends over 16 amino acids. V lost 0 bases, J lost 5 bases, and 13 bases lay in between. Per germline, CDR1 LGHNA and CDR2 YSLEER. CDR3 sequence reads: CASSQDLGGMTGELFF. The CDR3 nucleotides are TGCGCCAGCAGCCAAGATCTGGGGGGTATGACCGGGGAGCTGTTTTTT.

The chain carries TRBV28 and TRBJ1-2, with 8 bases matching TRBD1. Per germline, CDR1 MDHEN and CDR2 SYDVKM. J gave up 12 bases and V 5 bases, and 8 bases lay outside the gene matches. This CDR3 is built from 12 residues. CDR3 residues: CASSLWTGSNTF. CDR3 DNA sequence: TGTGCCAGCAGTCTCTGGACAGGGTCTAACACCTTC.

This chain connects TRBV28 to TRBJ1-1; D not certain. Between the trimmed V and J ends, which lost 5 bases and 5 bases, there was a span of 12 bases. The CDR3 is made up of 13 amino acids. In germline, CDR1 is MDHEN, CDR2 SYDVKM. The CDR3 sequence: CASSARHMTEAFF. CDR3 DNA: TGTGCCAGCAGTGCCAGACATATGACTGAAGCTTTCTTT.

The chain joins TRBV18 to TRBJ2-5, with 10 bases identical to TRBD2. Germline V gene data show CDR1 as KGHSH and CDR2 as LQKENI. This CDR3 is 15 amino acids long. With 0 bases clipped from V and 5 bases from J, the junction kept 3 bases outside the gene matches. The chain's CDR3 is CASSPPRAGGETQYF. Here the CDR3 DNA reads TGTGCCAGCTCACCACCGAGAGCGGGAGGGGAGACCCAGTACTTC.

V usage is TRBV5-1 and J usage is TRBJ2-6; 9 bases line up with TRBD2. The trim removed 1 base at V and 0 bases at J, leaving 5 bases unmatched. The CDR3 runs to 18 residues. Germline CDR1 is SGHRS and CDR2 is YFSETQ. CDR3 loop: CASSLSTSGLSGANVLTF. The CDR3 DNA sequence: TGCGCCAGCAGCTTGTCGACTAGCGGCCTCTCTGGGGCCAACGTCCTGACTTTC.

CDR3 region: CAIKDPDSVGYGYTF. Here the CDR3 DNA reads TGTGCCATCAAGGACCCGGACAGTGTTGGCTATGGCTACACCTTC. V gene TRBV10-3 combines with J gene TRBJ1-2; D is perhaps TRBD1 (6 bases). This CDR3 has 15 residues. V lost 7 bases to trimming and J lost 4 bases, with 19 bases between them. Germline values: CDR1 ENHRY, CDR2 SYGVKD.

The chain couples TRBV5-1 to TRBJ1-6; D not resolved. Trimming took off 4 bases at V and 4 bases at J, with 15 bases between the two ends. The germline CDR1 and CDR2 sequences are SGHRS and YFSETQ. The CDR3 is 16 amino acids. The CDR3 sequence is CASSESGSTYNSPLHF. Here the CDR3 DNA reads TGCGCCAGCAGCGAGTCCGGGTCCACGTATAATTCACCCCTCCACTTT. Full variable domain (rest looked up from reference TRBV5-1 and TRBJ1-6): KAGVTQTPRYLIKTRGQQVTLSCSPISGHRSVSWYQQTPGQGLQFLFEYFSETQRNKGNFPGRFSGRQFSNSRSEMNVSTLELGDSALYLCASSESGSTYNSPLHFGNGTRLTVT.

This sequence joins TRBV2 and TRBJ2-7, with 8 nucleotides matching TRBD1. Germline V gene data show CDR1 as SNHLY and CDR2 as FYNNEI. The V segment lost 10 bases and the J segment 2 bases; nucleotides outside the gene matches: 4. This CDR3 is built from 12 residues. The CDR3 sequence: CANRQGPYEQYF. CDR3 sequence (DNA): TGTGCCAACCGACAGGGGCCCTACGAGCAGTACTTC.

The genes are TRBV2 and TRBJ1-1; D is unclear. V was clipped by 6 bases and J by 3 bases, with 11 bases between them. This CDR3 contains 13 residues. Per germline, CDR1 SNHLY and CDR2 FYNNEI. Here the CDR3 DNA reads TGTGCCAGCAGGGTCGGTGAGTACACTGAAGCTTTCTTT. It translates to CASRVGEYTEAFF.

The gene calls are TRBV7-9 and TRBJ2-1; 7 positions match TRBD1. Losses at the gene ends were 4 bases for V and 7 bases for J; bases not matched to a gene: 1. This CDR3 has 12 amino acids. Germline values: CDR1 SEHNR, CDR2 FQNEAQ (reference sequence). DNA for the CDR3: TGTGCCAGCAGCTCCAGGGGGAATGAGCAGTTCTTC. It translates to CASSSRGNEQFF.

The V gene is TRBV2, the J gene TRBJ1-6, with TRBD1 matching over 8 bases. The CDR3 totals 13 residues. The germline gives CDR1 SNHLY, CDR2 FYNNEI. The V segment lost 6 bases and the J segment 10 bases; nucleotides outside the gene matches: 5. CDR3 region: CASRDRGGSPLHF. The CDR3 bases are TGTGCCAGCAGAGACAGGGGTGGCTCACCCCTCCACTTT.

This chain joins TRBV7-3 and TRBJ1-6; TRBD1 agrees at 8 bases. Germline-derived CDR1 and CDR2 are SGHTA and FQGTGA. V was pared by 6 bases and J by 5 bases, with 6 bases of the junction left unmatched. This CDR3 is built from 15 residues. DNA of the CDR3: TGTGCCAGCAGTAGACAGGGGAAAAATAATTCACCCCTCCACTTT. It is translated as CASSRQGKNNSPLHF.

The V and J genes are TRBV24-1 and TRBJ2-7, with D perhaps matching TRBD2 (5 bases). Trimming left V 1 base short and J 0 bases short, with 9 bases between. The germline V gene encodes CDR1 KGHDR and CDR2 SFDVKD. The CDR3 sequence is 15 residues long. As DNA, the CDR3 is TGTGCCACCAGTGATTTCCAGCGGAGCTCCTACGAGCAGTACTTC. Amino acids: CATSDFQRSSYEQYF.

The V and J genes are TRBV28 and TRBJ2-5; maybe TRBD1 (6 bases). Trimming removed 2 bases from V and 1 base from J, with 14 bases in between. The CDR3 runs 16 residues. Germline CDR1 and CDR2: MDHEN and SYDVKM. CDR3 sequence (DNA): TGTGCCAGCAGTTTAGGTATGACAGGTTTCCAAGAGACCCAGTACTTC. This encodes CASSLGMTGFQETQYF.